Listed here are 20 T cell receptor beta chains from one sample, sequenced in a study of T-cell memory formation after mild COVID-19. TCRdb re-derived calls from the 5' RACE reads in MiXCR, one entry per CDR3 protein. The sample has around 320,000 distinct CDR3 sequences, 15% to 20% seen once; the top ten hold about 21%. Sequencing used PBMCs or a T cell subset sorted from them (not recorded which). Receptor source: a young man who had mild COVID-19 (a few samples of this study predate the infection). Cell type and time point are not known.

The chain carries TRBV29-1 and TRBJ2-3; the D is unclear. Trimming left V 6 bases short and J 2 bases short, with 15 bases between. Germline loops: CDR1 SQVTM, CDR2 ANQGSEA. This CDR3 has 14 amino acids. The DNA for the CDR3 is TGCAGCGTATCCAGGCAGGCAAACACAGATACGCAGTATTTT. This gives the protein CSVSRQANTDTQYF.

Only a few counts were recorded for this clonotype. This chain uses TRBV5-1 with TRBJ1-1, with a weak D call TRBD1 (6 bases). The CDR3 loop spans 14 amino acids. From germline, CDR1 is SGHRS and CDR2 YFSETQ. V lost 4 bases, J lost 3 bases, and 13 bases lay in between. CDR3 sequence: CASSSRGWDTEAFF. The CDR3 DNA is TGCGCCAGCAGCAGCAGGGGATGGGACACTGAAGCTTTCTTT. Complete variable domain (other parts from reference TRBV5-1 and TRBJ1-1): KAGVTQTPRYLIKTRGQQVTLSCSPISGHRSVSWYQQTPGQGLQFLFEYFSETQRNKGNFPGRFSGRQFSNSRSEMNVSTLELGDSALYLCASSSRGWDTEAFFGQGTRLTVV.

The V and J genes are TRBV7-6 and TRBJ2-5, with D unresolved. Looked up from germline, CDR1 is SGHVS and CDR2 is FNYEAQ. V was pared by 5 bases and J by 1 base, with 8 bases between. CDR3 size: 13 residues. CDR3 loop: CASSGWTQETQYF. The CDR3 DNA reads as TGTGCCAGCAGCGGCTGGACCCAAGAGACCCAGTACTTC.

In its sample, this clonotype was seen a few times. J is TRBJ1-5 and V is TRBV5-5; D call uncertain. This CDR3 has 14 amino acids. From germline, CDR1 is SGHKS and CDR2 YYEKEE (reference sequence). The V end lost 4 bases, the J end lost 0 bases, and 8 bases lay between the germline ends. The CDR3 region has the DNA TGTGCCAGCAGCCACCGATATAGCAATCAGCCCCAGCATTTT. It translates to CASSHRYSNQPQHF. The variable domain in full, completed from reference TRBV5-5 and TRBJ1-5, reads DAGVTQSPTHLIKTRGQQVTLRCSPISGHKSVSWYQQVLGQGPQFIFQYYEKEERGRGNFPDRFSARQFPNYSSELNVNALLLGDSALYLCASSHRYSNQPQHFGDGTRLSIL.

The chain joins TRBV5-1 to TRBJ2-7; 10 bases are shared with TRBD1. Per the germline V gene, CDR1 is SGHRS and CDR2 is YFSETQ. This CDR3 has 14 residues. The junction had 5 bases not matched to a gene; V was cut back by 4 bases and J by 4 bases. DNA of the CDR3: TGCGCCAGCAGCCCCTGGGACAGGGGTTACGAGCAGTACTTC. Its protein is CASSPWDRGYEQYF.

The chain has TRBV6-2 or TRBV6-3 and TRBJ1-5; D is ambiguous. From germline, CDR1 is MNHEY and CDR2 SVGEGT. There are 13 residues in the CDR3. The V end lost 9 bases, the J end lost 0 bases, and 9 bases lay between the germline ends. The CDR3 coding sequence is TGTGCCAGTGGGTATTATAGCAATCAGCCCCAGCATTTT. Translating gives CASGYYSNQPQHF.

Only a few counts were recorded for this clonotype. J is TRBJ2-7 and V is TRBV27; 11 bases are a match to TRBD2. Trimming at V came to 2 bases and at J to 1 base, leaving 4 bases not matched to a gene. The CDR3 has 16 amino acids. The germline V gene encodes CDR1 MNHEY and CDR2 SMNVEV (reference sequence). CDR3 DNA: TGTGCCAGCAGTTTAGAGGGGACTAGCGGTTCCTACGAGCAGTACTTC. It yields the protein CASSLEGTSGSYEQYF.

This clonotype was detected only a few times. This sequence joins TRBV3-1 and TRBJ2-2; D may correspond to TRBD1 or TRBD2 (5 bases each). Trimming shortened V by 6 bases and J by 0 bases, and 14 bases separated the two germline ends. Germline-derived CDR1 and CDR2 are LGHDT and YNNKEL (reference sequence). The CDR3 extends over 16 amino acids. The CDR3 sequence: CASSIAGAANTGELFF. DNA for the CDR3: TGTGCCAGCAGTATCGCCGGGGCCGCGAACACCGGGGAGCTGTTTTTT.

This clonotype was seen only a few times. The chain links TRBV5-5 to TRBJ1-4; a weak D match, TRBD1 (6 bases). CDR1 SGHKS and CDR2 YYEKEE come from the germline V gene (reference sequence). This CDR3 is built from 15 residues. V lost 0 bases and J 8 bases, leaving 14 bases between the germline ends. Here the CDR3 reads CASSLDRRGEEKLFF. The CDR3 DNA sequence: TGTGCCAGCAGCTTGGACCGGAGGGGGGAAGAAAAACTGTTTTTT. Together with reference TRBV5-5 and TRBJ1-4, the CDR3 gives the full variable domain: DAGVTQSPTHLIKTRGQQVTLRCSPISGHKSVSWYQQVLGQGPQFIFQYYEKEERGRGNFPDRFSARQFPNYSSELNVNALLLGDSALYLCASSLDRRGEEKLFFGSGTQLSVL.

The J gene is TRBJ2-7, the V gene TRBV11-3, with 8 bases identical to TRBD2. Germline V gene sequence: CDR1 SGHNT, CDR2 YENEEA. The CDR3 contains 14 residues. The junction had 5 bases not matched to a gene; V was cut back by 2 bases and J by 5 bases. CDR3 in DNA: TGTGCCAGCAGCTTAAGCGGGGGAAACGACGAGCAGTACTTC. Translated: CASSLSGGNDEQYF.

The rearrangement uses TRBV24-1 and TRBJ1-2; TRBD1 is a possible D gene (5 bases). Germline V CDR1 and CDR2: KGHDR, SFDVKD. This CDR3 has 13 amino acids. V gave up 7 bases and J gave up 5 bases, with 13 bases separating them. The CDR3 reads CATSTRGAYGYTF. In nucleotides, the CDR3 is TGTGCCACCAGCACACGCGGGGCGTATGGCTACACCTTC.

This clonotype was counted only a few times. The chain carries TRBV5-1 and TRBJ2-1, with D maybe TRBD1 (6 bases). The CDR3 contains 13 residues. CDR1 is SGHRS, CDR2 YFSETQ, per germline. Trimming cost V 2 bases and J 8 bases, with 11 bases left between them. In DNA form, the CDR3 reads TGCGCCAGCAGCTTACAGGGTCTCCATGAGCAGTTCTTC. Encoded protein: CASSLQGLHEQFF.

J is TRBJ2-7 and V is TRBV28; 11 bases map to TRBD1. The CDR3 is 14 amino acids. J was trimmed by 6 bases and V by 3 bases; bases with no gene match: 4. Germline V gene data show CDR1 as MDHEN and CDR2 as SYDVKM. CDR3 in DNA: TGTGCCAGCAGTTTGTCCGGGACAGGGGGCGAGCAGTACGTC. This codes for CASSLSGTGGEQYV.

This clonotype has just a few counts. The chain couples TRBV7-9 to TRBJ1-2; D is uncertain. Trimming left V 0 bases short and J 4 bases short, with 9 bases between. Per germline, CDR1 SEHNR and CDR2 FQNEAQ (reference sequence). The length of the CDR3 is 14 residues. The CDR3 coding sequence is TGTGCCAGCAGCTTAGCGGGAATTGGCTATGGCTACACCTTC. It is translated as CASSLAGIGYGYTF.

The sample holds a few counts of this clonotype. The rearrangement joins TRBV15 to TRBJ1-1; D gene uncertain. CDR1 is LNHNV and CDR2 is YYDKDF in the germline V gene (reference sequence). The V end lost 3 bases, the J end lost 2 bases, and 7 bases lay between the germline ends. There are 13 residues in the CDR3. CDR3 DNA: TGTGCCACCAGCAGTAGGGAAAACACTGAAGCTTTCTTT. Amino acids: CATSSRENTEAFF.

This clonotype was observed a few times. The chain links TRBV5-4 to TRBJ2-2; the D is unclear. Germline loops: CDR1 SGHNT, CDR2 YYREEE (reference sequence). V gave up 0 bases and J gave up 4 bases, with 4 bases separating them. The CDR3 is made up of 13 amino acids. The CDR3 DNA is TGTGCCAGCAGCTTGGATATCACCGGGGAGCTGTTTTTT. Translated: CASSLDITGELFF.

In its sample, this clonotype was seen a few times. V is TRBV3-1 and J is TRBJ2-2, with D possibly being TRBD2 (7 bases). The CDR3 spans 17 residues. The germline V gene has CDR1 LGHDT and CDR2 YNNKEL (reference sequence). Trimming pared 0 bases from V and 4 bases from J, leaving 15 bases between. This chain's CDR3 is CASSQDRVGGLTGELFF. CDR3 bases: TGTGCCAGCAGCCAAGACAGAGTCGGGGGGCTCACCGGGGAGCTGTTTTTT.

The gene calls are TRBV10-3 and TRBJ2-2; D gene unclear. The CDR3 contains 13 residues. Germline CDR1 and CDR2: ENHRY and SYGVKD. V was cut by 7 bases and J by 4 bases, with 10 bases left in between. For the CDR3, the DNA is TGTGCCATCAAGGCCCGTTTCACCGGGGAGCTGTTTTTT. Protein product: CAIKARFTGELFF.

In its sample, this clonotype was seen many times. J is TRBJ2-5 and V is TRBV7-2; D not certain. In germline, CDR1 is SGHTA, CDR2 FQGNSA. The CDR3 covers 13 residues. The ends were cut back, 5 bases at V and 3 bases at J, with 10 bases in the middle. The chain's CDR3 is CASSPRAKETQYF. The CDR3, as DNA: TGTGCCAGCAGCCCCCGTGCTAAAGAGACCCAGTACTTC.

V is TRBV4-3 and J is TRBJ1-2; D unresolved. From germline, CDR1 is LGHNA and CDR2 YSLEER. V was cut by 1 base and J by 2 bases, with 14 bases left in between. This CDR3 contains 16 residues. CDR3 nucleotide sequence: TGCGCCAGCAGCCAAGTCAATCCTGAACCAAACTATGGCTACACCTTC. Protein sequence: CASSQVNPEPNYGYTF.